This is a list of T cell receptor beta chains from one sample in a study of beta chain features in type 1 diabetes. Some clones are missing from TCRdb's copy, which holds only in-frame ones; the method was immunoSEQ multiplex PCR. The repertoire holds fewer than 450,000 clones, 13% seen once, with roughly 0.015% in the top ten. Material: naive CD4+ T cells from blood. Receptors originate from a young woman with type 1 diabetes. CDR3s include the opening cysteine and the closing phenylalanine or tryptophan. D genes are given only for firm matches. Size is stated for part of the rows, as once, few or many counts, or as a class when the clone is expanded.

CDR3nt	CDR3aa	d_gene	abundance	v_gene	j_gene	len
TGCGCCAGCAGCCCCGGGTCGGGTCCTGCCTATGGCTACACCTTC	CASSPGSGPAYGYTF	.	few	TRBV4-1	TRBJ1-2	15
TGCGCCAGCAGGGAGCTGAGCTCCTACGAGCAGTACTTC	CASRELSSYEQYF	.	few	TRBV5-1	TRBJ2-7	13
TGTGCCAGCTCATCCGCCGGGACATCGAACACTGAAGCTTTCTTT	CASSSAGTSNTEAFF	.	few	TRBV18	TRBJ1-1	15
TGTGCCAGCAGCCAAGATCGGGGACTCAAGGGGTATGGCTACACCTTC	CASSQDRGLKGYGYTF	.	.	TRBV14	TRBJ1-2	16
TGCGCCAGCACGCTAGGGGCTGAAGAGACCCAGTACTTC	CASTLGAEETQYF	.	few	TRBV5-1	TRBJ2-5	13
TGTGCCAGCAGTGACACCAGGGATTCCTACGAGCAGTACTTC	CASSDTRDSYEQYF	.	.	TRBV28	TRBJ2-7	14
TGTGCCTGGAGCAAACAGGGAGGGGAGACCCAGTACTTC	CAWSKQGGETQYF	.	.	TRBV30	TRBJ2-5	13
TGTGCCAGCCGTCTACCCACAGGGGGCGGCGGCTACACCTTC	CASRLPTGGGGYTF	TRBD1	few	TRBV19	TRBJ1-2	14
TGTGCCAGCAGCCCTCCGGGGTTGGGCACAGATACGCAGTATTTT	CASSPPGLGTDTQYF	.	few	TRBV6-6	TRBJ2-3	15
TGCGCCAGCAGTCACTCGACAGGGAGGAAGGTCTCAACTAATGAAAAACTGTTTTTT	CASSHSTGRKVSTNEKLFF	TRBD1	.	TRBV23-1	TRBJ1-4	19
TGTGCCAGCAGCTACCCTAGGGGGGGGCTCGGCGGCTACACCTTC	CASSYPRGGLGGYTF	.	few	TRBV5-4	TRBJ1-2	15
TGTGCCAGCTCACCGGGACAGGGAATCTATGGCTACACCTTC	CASSPGQGIYGYTF	TRBD1	few	TRBV18	TRBJ1-2	14
TGTGCCTGGGGGACAGGGGCCGCGTTGGGCAATCAGCCCCAGCATTTT	CAWGTGAALGNQPQHF	TRBD1	.	TRBV30	TRBJ1-5	16
TGTGCCAGCAGCCGAAGGGTCAGGGGGCTGTACGATACGCAGTATTTT	CASSRRVRGLYDTQYF	TRBD1	once	TRBV11-1	TRBJ2-3	16
TGTGCCAGCAAACGTGAGACTAGCGGAAAAGAGACCCAGTACTTC	CASKRETSGKETQYF	TRBD2	few	TRBV2	TRBJ2-5	15
TGTGCCAGCAGTACGGACAGGGTACGGTATGGCTACACCTTC	CASSTDRVRYGYTF	TRBD1	.	TRBV2	TRBJ1-2	14
TGCAGCGGAGGGCAAACAGAAGGGACCCAGTACTTC	CSGGQTEGTQYF	.	.	TRBV29-1	TRBJ2-5	12
TGTGCCAGCAGCTTAGCGGCAGGGGCGCAGTATTTT	CASSLAAGAQYF	.	.	TRBV7-3	TRBJ2-3	12
TGTGCCAGCAGTCTGGACTTAGAGCAGTACTTC	CASSLDLEQYF	.	.	TRBV7-9	TRBJ2-7	11
TGTGCCAGCAGCCCGAGGGGGTTCGGTCAGCCCCAGCATTTT	CASSPRGFGQPQHF	.	few	TRBV7-2	TRBJ1-5	14
TGTGCCAGCAGCTTGGGGGAGGGGTACAATGAGCAGTTCTTC	CASSLGEGYNEQFF	TRBD2	.	TRBV7-3	TRBJ2-1	14
TGCGCCAGCAGCCTCCGGACTAGTTCCGATACGCAGTATTTT	CASSLRTSSDTQYF	TRBD2	few	TRBV5-1	TRBJ2-3	14
TGCAGCGCCCAGGGACAGGAGAGGACTGAAGCTTTCTTT	CSAQGQERTEAFF	TRBD1	.	TRBV29-1	TRBJ1-1	13
TGCAGCGTGGCCCTCGGGACAGGGAGCACAGATACGCAGTATTTT	CSVALGTGSTDTQYF	TRBD1	.	TRBV29-1	TRBJ2-3	15
TGTGCCAGCTCACCCCAGGGGGCTGAAGCTTTCTTT	CASSPQGAEAFF	TRBD1	.	TRBV18	TRBJ1-1	12
TGCGCCAGCAGCCCGGACTATTCAATCTACAATGAGCAGTTCTTC	CASSPDYSIYNEQFF	.	few	TRBV5-1	TRBJ2-1	15
TGTGCCAGCAGAGGACAAATTGAAGCTTTCTTT	CASRGQIEAFF	.	few	TRBV5-5	TRBJ1-1	11
TGTGCCAGTAGTCGACTAGCGGGAGCGCGGGGCGGGGAGCTGTTTTTT	CASSRLAGARGGELFF	TRBD2	.	TRBV19	TRBJ2-2	16
TGTGCCAGCAGCTCGGGGGGGACCATGGGCAATGAGCAGTTCTTC	CASSSGGTMGNEQFF	TRBD2	.	TRBV7-2	TRBJ2-1	15
TGTGCCAGCAGCACCCGGACAGGGAGGACAGATACGCAGTATTTT	CASSTRTGRTDTQYF	TRBD1	few	TRBV9	TRBJ2-3	15
TGTGCCAGCCAAGAGACAGATACGCAGTATTTT	CASQETDTQYF	.	few	TRBV7-9	TRBJ2-3	11
TGTGCCAGCAAAATGGACGGGGCTAACTATGGCTACACCTTC	CASKMDGANYGYTF	.	.	TRBV6-5	TRBJ1-2	14
TGCAGCGTTGGGTTTACGGGGGGGGGCTTTGAAGAGACCCAGTACTTC	CSVGFTGGGFEETQYF	TRBD2	few	TRBV29-1	TRBJ2-5	16
TGTGCCTGGACTCAACGGACAGGGTCAGATACGCAGTATTTT	CAWTQRTGSDTQYF	TRBD1	few	TRBV30	TRBJ2-3	14
TGCGCCAGCAGCGTAGCTTCCGGAGCGAACTATGGCTACACCTTC	CASSVASGANYGYTF	.	.	TRBV5-1	TRBJ1-2	15
TGTGCCAGCAGTAGACTAGTCCTCCACGAGCAGTACTTC	CASSRLVLHEQYF	.	few	TRBV28	TRBJ2-7	13
TGTGCCAGCAGCACGGGACAGCCTAATCAGCCCCAGCATTTT	CASSTGQPNQPQHF	TRBD1	.	TRBV7-9	TRBJ1-5	14
TGCAGTGCTTCAGGGGATGGCTACACCTTC	CSASGDGYTF	.	.	TRBV20-1	TRBJ1-2	10